This TCR beta chain was captured by sequencing in a study of cytomegalovirus exposure and HLA in healthy donors. Study-wide results and caveats: Associated with cytomegalovirus, according to the listing, were about 160 TCR beta chains. Fewer N-insertions than the roughly 700-donor mean were reportedly shown by an Asian-associated ancestry cluster in a later analysis. Later, TCR association rates were found to vary by HLA locus, highest for DRB1 and lowest for HLA-C. Indistinguishable V segments, including TRBV6-2 and TRBV6-3, were excluded.

Primers for the PCR totalled 60 Vbeta and 13 Jbeta. Measured with immunoSEQ multiplex PCR; TCRdb has only the in-frame clones, and not every one. Seen here are over 200,000 clones, around 89% observed once, and the top ten hold 0.95% to 1.1%. CDR1 ENHRY and CDR2 SYGVKD come from the germline V gene. V lost 10 bases and J lost 4, with 9 bases in between. The CDR3 is made up of 11 amino acids. For this clone: Its antigen is undetermined.

Specimen: PBMCs. The sequence was obtained from a young woman in good health and CMV-seronegative. The chain recombines TRBV10-3 with TRBJ2-3; D gene ambiguous. This CDR3 is CATLRADTQYF. The DNA of the CDR3 is TGTGCCACCCTCCGGGCAGATACGCAGTATTTT.